This TCR beta chain was identified during a study of pediatric ulcerative colitis. Controls had normal endoscopy and no IBD diagnosis within a year. At colonoscopy, a blood sample was also collected. Trimming removed 0 bases from V and 2 bases from J; junction bases left unmatched: 9. The germline gives CDR1 SGHRS, CDR2 YFSETQ. The CDR3 loop spans 17 amino acids. Worth noting for this clone: The target antigen is unknown.

Sequencing was at survey level. The table came from immunoSEQ multiplex PCR; TCRdb's copy has only in-frame clones and leaves some out. The table has tens of thousands of clones, around 87% seen once. Study outcomes and limitations: Compared with controls, ulcerative colitis showed greater blood-rectum clone sharing.

The chain is built from TRBV5-1 and TRBJ2-3; 7 positions agree with TRBD2. The receptor was derived from a boy aged 5-17 years who was a control in a study of pediatric ulcerative colitis. Sample: blood. CDR3 nucleotides: TGCGCCAGCAGCTTGGAGAAGGCGGGAGAGTCCACAGATACGCAGTATTTT. It encodes CASSLEKAGESTDTQYF.